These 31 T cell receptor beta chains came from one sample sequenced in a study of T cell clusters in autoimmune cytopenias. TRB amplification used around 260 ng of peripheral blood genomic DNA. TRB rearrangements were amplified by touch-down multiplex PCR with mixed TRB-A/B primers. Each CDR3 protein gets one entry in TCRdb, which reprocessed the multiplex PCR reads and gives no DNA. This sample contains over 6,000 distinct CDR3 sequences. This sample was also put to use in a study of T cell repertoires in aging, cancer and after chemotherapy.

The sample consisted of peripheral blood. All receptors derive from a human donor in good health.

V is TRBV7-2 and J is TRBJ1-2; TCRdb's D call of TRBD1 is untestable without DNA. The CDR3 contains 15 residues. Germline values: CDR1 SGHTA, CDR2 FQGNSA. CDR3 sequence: CASSPSGGRHYGYTF.

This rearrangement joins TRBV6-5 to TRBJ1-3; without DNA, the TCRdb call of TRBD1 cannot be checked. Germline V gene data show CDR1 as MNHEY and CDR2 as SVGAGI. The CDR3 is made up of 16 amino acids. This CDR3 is CASSQPRQATGNTIYF.

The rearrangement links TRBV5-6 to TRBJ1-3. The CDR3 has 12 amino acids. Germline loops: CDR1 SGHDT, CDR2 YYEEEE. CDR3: CASSLSINTIYF.

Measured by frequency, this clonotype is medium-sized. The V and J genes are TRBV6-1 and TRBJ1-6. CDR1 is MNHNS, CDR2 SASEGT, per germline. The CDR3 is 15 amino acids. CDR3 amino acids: CASSEGWQHNSPLHF.

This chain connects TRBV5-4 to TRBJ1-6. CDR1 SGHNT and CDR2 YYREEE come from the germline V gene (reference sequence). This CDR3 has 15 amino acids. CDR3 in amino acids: CASSLEPSGNSPLHF. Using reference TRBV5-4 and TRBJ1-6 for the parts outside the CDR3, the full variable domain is ETGVTQSPTHLIKTRGQQVTLRCSSQSGHNTVSWYQQALGQGPQFIFQYYREEENGRGNFPPRFSGLQFPNYSSELNVNALELDDSALYLCASSLEPSGNSPLHFGNGTRLTVT.

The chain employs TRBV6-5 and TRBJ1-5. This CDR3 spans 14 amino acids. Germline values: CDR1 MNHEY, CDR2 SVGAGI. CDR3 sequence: CASSGGGGNQPQHF.

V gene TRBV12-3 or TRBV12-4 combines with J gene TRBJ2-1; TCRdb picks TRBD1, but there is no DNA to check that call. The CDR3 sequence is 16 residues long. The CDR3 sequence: CASSPDIAPDYNEQFF.

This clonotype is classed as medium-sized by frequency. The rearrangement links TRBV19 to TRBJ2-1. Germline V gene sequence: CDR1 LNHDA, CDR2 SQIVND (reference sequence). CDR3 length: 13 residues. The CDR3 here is CASSIMVYNEQFF. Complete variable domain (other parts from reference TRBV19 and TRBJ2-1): DGGITQSPKYLFRKEGQNVTLSCEQNLNHDAMYWYRQDPGQGLRLIYYSQIVNDFQKGDIAEGYSVSREKKESFPLTVTSAQKNPTAFYLCASSIMVYNEQFFGPGTRLTVL.

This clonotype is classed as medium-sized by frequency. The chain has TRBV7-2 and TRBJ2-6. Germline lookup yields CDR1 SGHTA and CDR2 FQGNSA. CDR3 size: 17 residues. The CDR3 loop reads CASKYGEWGSGANVLTF.

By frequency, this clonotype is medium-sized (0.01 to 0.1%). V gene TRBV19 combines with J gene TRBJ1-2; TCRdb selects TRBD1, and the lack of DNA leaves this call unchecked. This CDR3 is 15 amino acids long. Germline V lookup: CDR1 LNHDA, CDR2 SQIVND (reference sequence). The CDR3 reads CASSPGSGRNYGYTF. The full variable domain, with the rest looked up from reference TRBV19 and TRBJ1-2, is DGGITQSPKYLFRKEGQNVTLSCEQNLNHDAMYWYRQDPGQGLRLIYYSQIVNDFQKGDIAEGYSVSREKKESFPLTVTSAQKNPTAFYLCASSPGSGRNYGYTFGSGTRLTVV.

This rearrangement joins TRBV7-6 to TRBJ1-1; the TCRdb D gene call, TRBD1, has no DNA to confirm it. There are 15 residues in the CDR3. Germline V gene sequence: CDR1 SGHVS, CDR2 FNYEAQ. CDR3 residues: CASRSSDRAYAEAFF.

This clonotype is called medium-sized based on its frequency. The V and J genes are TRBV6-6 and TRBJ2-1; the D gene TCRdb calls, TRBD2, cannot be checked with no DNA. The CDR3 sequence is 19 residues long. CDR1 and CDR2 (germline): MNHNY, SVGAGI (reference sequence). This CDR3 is CASRGAKIAGGQYYNEQFF.

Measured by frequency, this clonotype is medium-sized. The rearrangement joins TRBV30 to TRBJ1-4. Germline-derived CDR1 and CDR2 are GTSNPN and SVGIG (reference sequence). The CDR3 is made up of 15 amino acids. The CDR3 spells CAWSPLSGRAEKLFF.

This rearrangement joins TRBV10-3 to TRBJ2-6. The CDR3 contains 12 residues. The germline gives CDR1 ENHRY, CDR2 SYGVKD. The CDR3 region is CAIRSGANVLTF.

The CDR3 here is CASSPGGGGQGARAVGDTQYF. This chain links TRBV5-6 with TRBJ2-3; the TCRdb call, TRBD1, lacks DNA for checking. Germline V gene sequence: CDR1 SGHDT, CDR2 YYEEEE. This CDR3 has 21 amino acids. The whole variable domain, filled in from reference TRBV5-6 and TRBJ2-3, reads DAGVTQSPTHLIKTRGQQVTLRCSPKSGHDTVSWYQQALGQGPQFIFQYYEEEERQRGNFPDRFSGHQFPNYSSELNVNALLLGDSALYLCASSPGGGGQGARAVGDTQYFGPGTRLTVL.

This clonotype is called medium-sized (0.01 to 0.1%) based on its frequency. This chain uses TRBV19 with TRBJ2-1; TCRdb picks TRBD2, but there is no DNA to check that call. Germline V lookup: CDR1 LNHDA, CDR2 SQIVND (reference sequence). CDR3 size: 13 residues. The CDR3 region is CASKAGGYNEQFF.

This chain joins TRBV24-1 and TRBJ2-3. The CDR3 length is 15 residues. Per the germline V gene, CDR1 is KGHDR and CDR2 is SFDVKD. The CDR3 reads CATSDLRLNTDTQYF.

CDR3 amino acids: CASSSDTGRGGYTF. The rearrangement joins TRBV6-5 to TRBJ1-2; TCRdb reports TRBD1, a call that lacks DNA to check it against. Germline V gene sequence: CDR1 MNHEY, CDR2 SVGAGI. CDR3 length: 14 amino acids.

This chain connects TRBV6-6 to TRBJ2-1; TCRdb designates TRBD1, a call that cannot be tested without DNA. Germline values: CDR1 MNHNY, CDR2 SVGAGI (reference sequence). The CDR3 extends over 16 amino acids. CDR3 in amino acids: CASSFTGTGPRGEQFF.

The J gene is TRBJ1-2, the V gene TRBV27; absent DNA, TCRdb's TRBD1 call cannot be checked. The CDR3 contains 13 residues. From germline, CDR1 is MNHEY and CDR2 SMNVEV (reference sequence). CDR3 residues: CASSLGGIYGYTF.

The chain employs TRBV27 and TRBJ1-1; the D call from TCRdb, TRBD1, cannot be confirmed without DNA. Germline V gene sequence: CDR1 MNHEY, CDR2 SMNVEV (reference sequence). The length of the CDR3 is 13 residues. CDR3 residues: CASSAGTGIAAFF.

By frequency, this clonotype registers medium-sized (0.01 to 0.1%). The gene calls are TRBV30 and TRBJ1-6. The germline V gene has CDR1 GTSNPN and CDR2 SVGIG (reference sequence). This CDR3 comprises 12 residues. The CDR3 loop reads CAWSSDSSPLHF.

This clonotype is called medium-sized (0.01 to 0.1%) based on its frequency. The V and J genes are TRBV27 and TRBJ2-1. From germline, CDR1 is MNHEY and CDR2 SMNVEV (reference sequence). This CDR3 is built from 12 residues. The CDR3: CASSHGNNEQFF.

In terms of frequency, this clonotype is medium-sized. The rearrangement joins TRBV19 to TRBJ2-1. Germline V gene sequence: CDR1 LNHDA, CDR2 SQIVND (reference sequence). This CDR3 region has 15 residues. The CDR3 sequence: CASSIEHWSYNEQFF. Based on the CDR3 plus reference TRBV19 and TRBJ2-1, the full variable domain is DGGITQSPKYLFRKEGQNVTLSCEQNLNHDAMYWYRQDPGQGLRLIYYSQIVNDFQKGDIAEGYSVSREKKESFPLTVTSAQKNPTAFYLCASSIEHWSYNEQFFGPGTRLTVL.

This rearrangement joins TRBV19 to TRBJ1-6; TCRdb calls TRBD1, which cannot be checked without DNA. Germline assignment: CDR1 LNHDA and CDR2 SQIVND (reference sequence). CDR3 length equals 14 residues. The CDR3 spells CASSITGGNSPLHF. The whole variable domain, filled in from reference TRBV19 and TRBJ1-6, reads DGGITQSPKYLFRKEGQNVTLSCEQNLNHDAMYWYRQDPGQGLRLIYYSQIVNDFQKGDIAEGYSVSREKKESFPLTVTSAQKNPTAFYLCASSITGGNSPLHFGNGTRLTVT.

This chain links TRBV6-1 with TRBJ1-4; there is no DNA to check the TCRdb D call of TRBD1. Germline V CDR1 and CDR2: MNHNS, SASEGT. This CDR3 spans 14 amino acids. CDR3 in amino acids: CASSEDRVREKLFF.

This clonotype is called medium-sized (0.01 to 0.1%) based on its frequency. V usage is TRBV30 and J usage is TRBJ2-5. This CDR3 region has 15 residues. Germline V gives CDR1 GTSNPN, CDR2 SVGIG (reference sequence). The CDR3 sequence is CAWSVTYPYQETQYF. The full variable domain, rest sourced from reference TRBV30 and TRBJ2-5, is SQTIHQWPATLVQPVGSPLSLECTVEGTSNPNLYWYRQAAGRGLQLLFYSVGIGQISSEVPQNLSASRPQDRQFILSSKKLLLSDSGFYLCAWSVTYPYQETQYFGPGTRLLVL.

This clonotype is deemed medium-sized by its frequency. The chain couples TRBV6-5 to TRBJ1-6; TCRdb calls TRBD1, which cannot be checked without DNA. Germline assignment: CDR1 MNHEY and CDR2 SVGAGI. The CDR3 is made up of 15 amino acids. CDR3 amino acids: CASSRDRGILSPLHF.

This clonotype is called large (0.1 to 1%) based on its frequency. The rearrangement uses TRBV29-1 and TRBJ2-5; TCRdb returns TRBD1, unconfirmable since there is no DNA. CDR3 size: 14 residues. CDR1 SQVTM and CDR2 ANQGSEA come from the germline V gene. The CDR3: CSAEGSQGEETQYF.

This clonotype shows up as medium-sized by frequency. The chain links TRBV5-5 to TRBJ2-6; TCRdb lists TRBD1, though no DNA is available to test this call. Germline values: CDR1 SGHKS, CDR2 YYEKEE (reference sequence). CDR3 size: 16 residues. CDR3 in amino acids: CASSLAGGSGANVLTF.

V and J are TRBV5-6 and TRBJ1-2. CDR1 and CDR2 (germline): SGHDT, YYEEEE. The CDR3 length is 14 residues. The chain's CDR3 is CASSRSSSRGGYTF.